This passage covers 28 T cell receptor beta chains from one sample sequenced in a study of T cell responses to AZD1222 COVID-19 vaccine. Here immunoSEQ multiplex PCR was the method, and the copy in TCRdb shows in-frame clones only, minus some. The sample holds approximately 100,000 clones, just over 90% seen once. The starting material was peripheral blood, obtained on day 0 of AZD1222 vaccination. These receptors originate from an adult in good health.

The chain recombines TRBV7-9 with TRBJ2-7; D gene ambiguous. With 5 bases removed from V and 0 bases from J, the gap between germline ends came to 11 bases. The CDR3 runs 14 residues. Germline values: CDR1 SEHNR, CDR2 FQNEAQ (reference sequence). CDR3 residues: CASSLMDGSYEQYF. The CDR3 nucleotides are TGTGCCAGCAGCCTTATGGACGGCTCCTACGAGCAGTACTTC. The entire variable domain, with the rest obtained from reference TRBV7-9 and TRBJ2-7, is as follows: DTGVSQNPRHKITKRGQNVTFRCDPISEHNRLYWYRQTLGQGPEFLTYFQNEAQLEKSRLLSDRFSAERPKGSFSTLEIQRTEQGDSAMYLCASSLMDGSYEQYFGPGTRLTVT.

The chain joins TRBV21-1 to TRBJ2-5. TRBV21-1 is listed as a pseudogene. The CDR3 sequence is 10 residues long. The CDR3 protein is CASSPWAQYF. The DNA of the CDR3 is TGTGCCAGCAGCCCGTGGGCCCAGTACTTC.

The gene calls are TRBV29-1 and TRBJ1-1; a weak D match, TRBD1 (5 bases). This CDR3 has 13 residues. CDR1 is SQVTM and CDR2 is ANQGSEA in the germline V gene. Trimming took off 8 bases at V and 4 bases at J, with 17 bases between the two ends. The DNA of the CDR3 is TGCAGCAGCGCGGAGCCTGGGGGCACTGAAGCTTTCTTT. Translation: CSSAEPGGTEAFF.

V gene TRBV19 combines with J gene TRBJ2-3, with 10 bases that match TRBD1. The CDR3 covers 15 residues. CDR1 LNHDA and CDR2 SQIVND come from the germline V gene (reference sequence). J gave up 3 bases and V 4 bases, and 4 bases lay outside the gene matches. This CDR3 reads CASSRPGQGTDTQYF. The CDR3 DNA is TGTGCCAGTAGTAGACCGGGACAGGGGACAGATACGCAGTATTTT.

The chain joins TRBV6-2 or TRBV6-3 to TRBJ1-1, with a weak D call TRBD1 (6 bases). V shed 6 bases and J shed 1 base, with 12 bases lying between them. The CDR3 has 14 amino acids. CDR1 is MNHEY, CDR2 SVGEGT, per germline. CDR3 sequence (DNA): TGTGCCAGCAGCCTTGGGGGGGCGAACACTGAAGCTTTCTTT. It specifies CASSLGGANTEAFF.

The CDR3 is CASSVTSGVTYEQYF. The CDR3, as DNA: TGTGCCAGTAGTGTGACTAGCGGGGTAACCTACGAGCAGTACTTC. The chain uses TRBV19 and TRBJ2-7; 11 bases map to TRBD2. The germline V gene encodes CDR1 LNHDA and CDR2 SQIVND (reference sequence). This CDR3 comprises 15 residues. Trimming took 5 bases from V and 2 from J; bases not matched to a gene: 5.

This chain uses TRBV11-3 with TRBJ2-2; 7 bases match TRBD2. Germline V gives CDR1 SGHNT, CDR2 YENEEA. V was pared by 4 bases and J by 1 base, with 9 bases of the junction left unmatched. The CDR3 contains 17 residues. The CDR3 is CASSSWTSGGNTGELFF. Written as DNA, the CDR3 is TGTGCCAGCAGCTCCTGGACTAGTGGGGGGAACACCGGGGAGCTGTTTTTT. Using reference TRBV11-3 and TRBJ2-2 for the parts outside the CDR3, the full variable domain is EAGVVQSPRYKIIEKKQPVAFWCNPISGHNTLYWYLQNLGQGPELLIRYENEEAVDDSQLPKDRFSAERLKGVDSTLKIQPAELGDSAVYLCASSSWTSGGNTGELFFGEGSRLTVL.

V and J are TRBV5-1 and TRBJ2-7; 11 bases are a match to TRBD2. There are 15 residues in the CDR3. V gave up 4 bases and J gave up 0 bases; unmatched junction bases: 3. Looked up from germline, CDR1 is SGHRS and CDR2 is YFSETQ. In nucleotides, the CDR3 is TGCGCCAGCAGCAGCGGACTAGCGGGCTCCTACGAGCAGTACTTC. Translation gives CASSSGLAGSYEQYF.

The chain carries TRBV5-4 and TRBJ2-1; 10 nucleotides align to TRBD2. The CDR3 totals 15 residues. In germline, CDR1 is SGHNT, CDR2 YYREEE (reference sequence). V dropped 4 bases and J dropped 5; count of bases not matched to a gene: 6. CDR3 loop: CASSPLAGANNEQFF. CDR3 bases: TGTGCCAGCAGCCCGCTAGCGGGAGCAAACAATGAGCAGTTCTTC.

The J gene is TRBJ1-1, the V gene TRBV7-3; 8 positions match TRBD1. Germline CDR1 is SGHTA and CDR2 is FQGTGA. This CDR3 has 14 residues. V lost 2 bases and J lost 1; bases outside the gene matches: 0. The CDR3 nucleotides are TGTGCCAGCAGCTTAGGGACAGGGAACACTGAAGCTTTCTTT. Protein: CASSLGTGNTEAFF.

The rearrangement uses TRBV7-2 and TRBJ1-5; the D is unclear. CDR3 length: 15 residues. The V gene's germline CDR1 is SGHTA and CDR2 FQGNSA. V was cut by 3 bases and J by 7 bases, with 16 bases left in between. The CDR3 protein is CASSFERAQGQPQHF. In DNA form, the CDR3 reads TGTGCCAGCAGCTTTGAAAGGGCTCAAGGGCAGCCCCAGCATTTT.

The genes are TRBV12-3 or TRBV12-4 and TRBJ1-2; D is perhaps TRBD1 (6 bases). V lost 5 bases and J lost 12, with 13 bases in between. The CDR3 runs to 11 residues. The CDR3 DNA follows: TGTGCCAGCAGTCGTGGACAGACTAACACCTTC. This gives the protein CASSRGQTNTF.

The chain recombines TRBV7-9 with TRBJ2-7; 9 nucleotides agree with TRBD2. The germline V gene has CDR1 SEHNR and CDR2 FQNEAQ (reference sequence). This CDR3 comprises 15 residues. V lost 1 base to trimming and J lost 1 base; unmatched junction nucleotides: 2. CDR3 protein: CASSLGSGRSYEQYF. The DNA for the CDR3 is TGTGCCAGCAGCTTAGGTAGCGGGAGATCCTACGAGCAGTACTTC.

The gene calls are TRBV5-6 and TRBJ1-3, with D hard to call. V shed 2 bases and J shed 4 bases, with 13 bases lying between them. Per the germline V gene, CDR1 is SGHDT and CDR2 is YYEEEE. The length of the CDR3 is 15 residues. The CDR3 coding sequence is TGTGCCAGCAGCTTCAGGTTTAGCTCCGGAAACACCATATATTTT. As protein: CASSFRFSSGNTIYF.

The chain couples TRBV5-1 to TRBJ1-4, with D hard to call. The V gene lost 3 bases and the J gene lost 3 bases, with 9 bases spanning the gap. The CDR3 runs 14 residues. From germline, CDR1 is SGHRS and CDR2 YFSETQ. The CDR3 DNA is TGCGCCAGCAGCTACACCGGGGCTAATGAAAAACTGTTTTTT. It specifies CASSYTGANEKLFF.

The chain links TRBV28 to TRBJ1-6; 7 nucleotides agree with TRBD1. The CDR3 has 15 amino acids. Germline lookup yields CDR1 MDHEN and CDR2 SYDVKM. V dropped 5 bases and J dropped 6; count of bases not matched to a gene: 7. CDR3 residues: CASSQNQGVNSPLHF. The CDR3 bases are TGTGCCAGCAGTCAGAATCAGGGGGTTAATTCACCCCTCCACTTT.

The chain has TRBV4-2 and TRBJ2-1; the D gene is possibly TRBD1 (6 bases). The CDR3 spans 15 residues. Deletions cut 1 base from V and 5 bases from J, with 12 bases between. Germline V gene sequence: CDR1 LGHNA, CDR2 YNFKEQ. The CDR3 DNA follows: TGTGCCAGCAGCCAAGTATCAGGGGTAGACAATGAGCAGTTCTTC. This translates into CASSQVSGVDNEQFF.

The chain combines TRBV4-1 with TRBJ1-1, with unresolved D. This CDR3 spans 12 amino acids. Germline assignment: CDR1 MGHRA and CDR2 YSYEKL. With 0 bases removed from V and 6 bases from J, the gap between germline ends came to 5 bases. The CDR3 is CASSQDGAEAFF. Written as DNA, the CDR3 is TGCGCCAGCAGCCAAGATGGCGCTGAAGCTTTCTTT.

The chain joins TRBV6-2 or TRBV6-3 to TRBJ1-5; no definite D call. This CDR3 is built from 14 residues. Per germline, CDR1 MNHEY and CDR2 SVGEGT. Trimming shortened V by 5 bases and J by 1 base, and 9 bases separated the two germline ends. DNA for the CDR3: TGTGCCAGCAGTAGGAGGCCGAGCAATCAGCCCCAGCATTTT. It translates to CASSRRPSNQPQHF.

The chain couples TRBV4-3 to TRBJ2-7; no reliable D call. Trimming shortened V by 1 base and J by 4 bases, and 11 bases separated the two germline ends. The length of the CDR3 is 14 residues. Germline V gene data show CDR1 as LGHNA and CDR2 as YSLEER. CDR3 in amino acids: CASSQGRTTYEQYF. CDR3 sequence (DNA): TGCGCCAGCAGCCAAGGTCGGACGACATACGAGCAGTACTTC.

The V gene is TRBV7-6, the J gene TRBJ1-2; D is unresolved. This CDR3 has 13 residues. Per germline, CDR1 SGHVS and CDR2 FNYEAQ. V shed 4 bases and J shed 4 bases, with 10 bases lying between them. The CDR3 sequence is CASSSDMGYGYTF. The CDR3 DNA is TGTGCCAGCAGCTCCGACATGGGCTATGGCTACACCTTC.

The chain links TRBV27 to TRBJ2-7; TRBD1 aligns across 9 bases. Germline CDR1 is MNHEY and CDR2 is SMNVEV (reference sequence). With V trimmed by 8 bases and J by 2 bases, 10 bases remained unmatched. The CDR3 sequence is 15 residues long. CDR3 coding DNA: TGTGCCAGCGGACAAAAGCGGGACAGGGCCTACGAGCAGTACTTC. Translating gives CASGQKRDRAYEQYF.

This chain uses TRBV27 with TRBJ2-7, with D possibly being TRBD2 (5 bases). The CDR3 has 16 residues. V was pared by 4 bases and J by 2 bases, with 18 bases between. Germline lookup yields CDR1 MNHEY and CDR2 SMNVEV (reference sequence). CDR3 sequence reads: CASSSLGWTQTYEQYF. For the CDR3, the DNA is TGTGCCAGCAGTTCCCTGGGGTGGACTCAGACCTACGAGCAGTACTTC.

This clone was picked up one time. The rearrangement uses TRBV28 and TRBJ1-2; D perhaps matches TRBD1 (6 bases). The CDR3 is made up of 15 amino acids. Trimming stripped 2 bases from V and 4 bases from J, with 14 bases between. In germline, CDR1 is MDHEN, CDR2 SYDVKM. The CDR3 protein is CASSLPGTKTYGYTF. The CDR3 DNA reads TGTGCCAGCAGTTTACCCGGGACAAAGACCTATGGCTACACCTTC.

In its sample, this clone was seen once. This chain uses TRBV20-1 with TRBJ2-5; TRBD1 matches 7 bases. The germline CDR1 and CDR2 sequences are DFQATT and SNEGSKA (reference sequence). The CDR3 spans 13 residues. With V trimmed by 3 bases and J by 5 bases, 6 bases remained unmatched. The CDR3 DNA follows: TGCAGTGCTAGTCTAGGGGGCGCGGAGACCCAGTACTTC. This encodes CSASLGGAETQYF.

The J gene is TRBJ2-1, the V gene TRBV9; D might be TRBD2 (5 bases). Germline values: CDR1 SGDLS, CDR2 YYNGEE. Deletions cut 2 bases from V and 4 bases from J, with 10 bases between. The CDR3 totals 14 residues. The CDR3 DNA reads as TGTGCCAGCAGCGTTTCGGGGTCTTACAATGAGCAGTTCTTC. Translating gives CASSVSGSYNEQFF.

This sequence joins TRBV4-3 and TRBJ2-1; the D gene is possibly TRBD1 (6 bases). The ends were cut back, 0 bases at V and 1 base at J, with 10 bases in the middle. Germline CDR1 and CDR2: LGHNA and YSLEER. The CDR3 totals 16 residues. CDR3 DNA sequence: TGCGCCAGCAGCCAAGATCTAGGGGGTTCCTACAATGAGCAGTTCTTC. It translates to CASSQDLGGSYNEQFF.

CDR3 region: CSVEPGGKETQYF. The CDR3 bases are TGCAGCGTTGAACCAGGGGGGAAAGAGACCCAGTACTTC. The chain combines TRBV29-1 with TRBJ2-5; perhaps TRBD1 as D (7 bases). The CDR3 consists of 13 residues. Trimming removed 2 bases from V and 3 bases from J, with 10 bases in between. The V gene's germline CDR1 is SQVTM and CDR2 ANQGSEA. The full variable domain, completed using reference TRBV29-1 and TRBJ2-5, is SAVISQKPSRDICQRGTSLTIQCQVDSQVTMMFWYRQQPGQSLTLIATANQGSEATYESGFVIDKFPISRPNLTFSTLTVSNMSPEDSSIYLCSVEPGGKETQYFGPGTRLLVL.